This T cell receptor beta chain appears in the sequencing data of a study of beta chain features in type 1 diabetes. Overall study context: The examined sorted cells totaled around 100,000,000 across samples.

Expressed TCRB transcripts got sequenced, as all isolated RNA was reverse transcribed. Here immunoSEQ multiplex PCR was the method, and the copy in TCRdb shows in-frame clones only, minus some. The table lists roughly 140,000 clones, around 8.5% of them singletons. Germline CDR1 reads SGHAT; CDR2 reads FQNNGV. V lost 5 bases to trimming and J lost 9 bases; unmatched junction nucleotides: 14. There are 16 residues in the CDR3. This receptor was taken from a man aged 18 to 30 in good health. The source material was central memory CD4+ T cells from blood. The gene calls are TRBV11-2 and TRBJ2-1, with 9 bases aligning to TRBD1. The CDR3 sequence is CASSPLRGQGPPEQFF. The CDR3 nucleotides read TGTGCCAGCAGCCCGTTGAGGGGACAGGGCCCCCCTGAGCAGTTCTTC.